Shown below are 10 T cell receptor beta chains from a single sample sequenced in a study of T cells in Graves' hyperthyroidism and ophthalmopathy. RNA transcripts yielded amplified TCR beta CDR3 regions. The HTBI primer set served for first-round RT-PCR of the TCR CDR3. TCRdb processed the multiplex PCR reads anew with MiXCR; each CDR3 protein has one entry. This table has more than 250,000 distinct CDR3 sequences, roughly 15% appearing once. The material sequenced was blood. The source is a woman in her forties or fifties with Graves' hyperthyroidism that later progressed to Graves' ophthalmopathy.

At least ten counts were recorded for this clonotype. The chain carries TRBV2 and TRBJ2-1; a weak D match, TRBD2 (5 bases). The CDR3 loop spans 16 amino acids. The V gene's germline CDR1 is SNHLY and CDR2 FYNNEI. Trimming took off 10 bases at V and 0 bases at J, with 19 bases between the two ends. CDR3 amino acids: CAILRGLLSSYNEQFF. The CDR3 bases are TGTGCCATTCTTCGGGGTCTCCTAAGCTCCTACAATGAGCAGTTCTTC.

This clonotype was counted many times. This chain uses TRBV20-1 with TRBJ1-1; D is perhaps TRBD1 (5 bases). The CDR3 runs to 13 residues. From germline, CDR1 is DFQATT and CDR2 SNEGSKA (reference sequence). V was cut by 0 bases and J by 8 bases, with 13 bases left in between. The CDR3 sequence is CSARDLLTVEAFF. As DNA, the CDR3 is TGCAGTGCTAGAGATCTATTGACAGTAGAAGCTTTCTTT.

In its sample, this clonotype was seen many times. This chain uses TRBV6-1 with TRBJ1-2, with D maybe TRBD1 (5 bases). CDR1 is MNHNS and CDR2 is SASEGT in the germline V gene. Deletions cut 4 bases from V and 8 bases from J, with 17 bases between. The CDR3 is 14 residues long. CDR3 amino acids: CASSVGVRDGGYTF. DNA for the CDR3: TGTGCCAGCAGTGTAGGGGTGAGGGATGGCGGCTACACCTTC.

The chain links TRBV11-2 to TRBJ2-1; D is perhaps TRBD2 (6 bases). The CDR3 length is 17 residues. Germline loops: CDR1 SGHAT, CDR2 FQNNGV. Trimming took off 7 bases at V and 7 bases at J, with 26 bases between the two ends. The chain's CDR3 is CASTTNRDSDERNEQFF. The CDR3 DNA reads TGTGCCAGCACCACAAACCGGGACTCTGACGAAAGAAATGAGCAGTTCTTC.

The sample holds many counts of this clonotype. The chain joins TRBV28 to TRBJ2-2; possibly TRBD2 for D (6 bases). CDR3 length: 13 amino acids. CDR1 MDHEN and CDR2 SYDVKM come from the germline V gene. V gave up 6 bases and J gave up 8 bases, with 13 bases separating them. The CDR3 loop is CASRPGLWGELFF. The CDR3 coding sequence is TGTGCCAGCAGACCGGGACTCTGGGGGGAGCTGTTTTTT.

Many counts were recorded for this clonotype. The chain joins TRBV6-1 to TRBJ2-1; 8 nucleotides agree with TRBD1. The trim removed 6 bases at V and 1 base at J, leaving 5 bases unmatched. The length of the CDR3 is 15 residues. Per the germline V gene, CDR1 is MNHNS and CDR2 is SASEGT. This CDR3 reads CASSLQGVSYNEQFF. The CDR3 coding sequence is TGTGCCAGCAGCCTACAGGGGGTTTCCTACAATGAGCAGTTCTTC.

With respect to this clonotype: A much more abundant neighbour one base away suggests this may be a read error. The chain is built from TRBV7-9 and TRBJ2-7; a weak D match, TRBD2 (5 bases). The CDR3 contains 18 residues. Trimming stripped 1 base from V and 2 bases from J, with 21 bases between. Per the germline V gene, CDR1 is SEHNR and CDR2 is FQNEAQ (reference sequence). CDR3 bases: TGTGCCAGCAGCTTAGTGGCTAGCCGAATCAGCAGCCCCTACGAGCAGTACTTC. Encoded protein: CASSLVASRISSPYEQYF.

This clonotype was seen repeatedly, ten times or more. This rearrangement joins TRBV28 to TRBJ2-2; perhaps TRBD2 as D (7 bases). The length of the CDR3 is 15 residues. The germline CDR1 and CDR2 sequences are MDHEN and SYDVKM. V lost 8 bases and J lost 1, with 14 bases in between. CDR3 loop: CASGGGALNTGELFF. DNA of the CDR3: TGTGCCAGCGGTGGGGGGGCCTTGAACACCGGGGAGCTGTTTTTT. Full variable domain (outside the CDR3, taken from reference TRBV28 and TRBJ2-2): DVKVTQSSRYLVKRTGEKVFLECVQDMDHENMFWYRQDPGLGLRLIYFSYDVKMKEKGDIPEGYSVSREKKERFSLILESASTNQTSMYLCASGGGALNTGELFFGEGSRLTVL.

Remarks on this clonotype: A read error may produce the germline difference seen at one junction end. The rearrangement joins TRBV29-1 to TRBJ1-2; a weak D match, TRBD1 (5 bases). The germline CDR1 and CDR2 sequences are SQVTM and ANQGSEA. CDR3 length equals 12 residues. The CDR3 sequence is CSVDSGFTGCTF. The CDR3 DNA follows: TGCAGCGTTGATTCAGGGTTCACGGGCTGCACCTTC.

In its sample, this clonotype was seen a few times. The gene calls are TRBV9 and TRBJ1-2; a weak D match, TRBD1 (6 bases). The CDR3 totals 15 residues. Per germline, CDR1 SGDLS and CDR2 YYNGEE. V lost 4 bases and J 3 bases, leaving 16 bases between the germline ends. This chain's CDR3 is CASSPHRELYYGYTF. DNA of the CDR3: TGTGCCAGCAGCCCACACAGGGAACTCTACTATGGCTACACCTTC.